A selection of T cell receptor beta chains follows, all from one sample in a study of OX40 agonist ivuxolimab in advanced cancers. Some clones are missing from TCRdb's copy, which holds only in-frame ones; the method was immunoSEQ multiplex PCR. The sample holds roughly 86,000 clones, about 93% seen once. The material was CD4+ or CD8+ T cells sorted from blood, obtained in a trial of the OX40 agonist ivuxolimab. Receptor source: an adult with an advanced solid tumor such as melanoma, head and neck, liver or kidney cancer. Both conserved end residues are part of each CDR3. The D gene is left open where the match is weak. The size of a clone is reported for some rows only, either as once, few or many, or as a class for expanded clones.

.,TRBJ2-7,TRBV15,.,TGTGCCGCCAGCAGAGTGCCGATGCAGGGGCTAACACGGGGAGGGGTGAGCGAGCAGTACTTC,CAASRVPMQGLTRGGVSEQYF
.,TRBJ2-1,TRBV28,.,TGTGCCACCACCCAGGGCTATGAGCAGTTCTTC,CATTQGYEQFF
.,TRBJ1-1,TRBV4-1,.,TGCGCCAGCAGCCAAGAAAGGGGGACTGAAGCTTTCTTT,CASSQERGTEAFF
.,TRBJ2-7,TRBV28,.,TGTGCCAGCACCCCCGGGGCGGAGTCCTACGAGCAGTACTTC,CASTPGAESYEQYF
.,TRBJ2-2,TRBV27,.,TGTGCCAGCAGTTTATACGGTGGACTGGACGCCGGGGAGCTGTTTTTT,CASSLYGGLDAGELFF
once,TRBJ2-3,TRBV19,TRBD1,TGTGCCAGTAGTATGTTAGGACAGGGAACAGATACGCAGTATTTT,CASSMLGQGTDTQYF
.,TRBJ1-2,TRBV6-1,TRBD1,TGTGCCAGCAGTGAAGACAGGGGGCGCGAGGGCTACACCTTC,CASSEDRGREGYTF
once,TRBJ2-5,TRBV27,.,TGTGCCAGCAGTCTGACTAGGACAGGAATCGAGACCCAGTACTTC,CASSLTRTGIETQYF
.,TRBJ1-2,TRBV30,.,TGTGCCTGGAGTCAAGGGAGACAGGCTAACTATGGCTACACCTTC,CAWSQGRQANYGYTF
.,TRBJ2-3,TRBV2,.,TGTGCCAGCAGCCCAAAATTGGGCAGACCAAGCACAGATACGCAGTATTTT,CASSPKLGRPSTDTQYF
few,TRBJ2-7,TRBV2,TRBD2,TGTGCCAGCAGGCTGCTAGCGGGGAGCTCCTACGAGCAGTACTTC,CASRLLAGSSYEQYF
.,TRBJ2-7,TRBV6-6,TRBD2,TGTGCCAGCAGCCCCGCGGGGGGTGGTAACGAGCAGTACTTC,CASSPAGGGNEQYF
.,TRBJ1-3,TRBV10-1,.,TGCGCCAGCAGAGAGGGGGCTGGAAACACCATATATTTT,CASREGAGNTIYF
.,TRBJ1-1,TRBV19,.,TGTGCCAGTAGTATTGAGGGCGGCGAAGCTTTCTTT,CASSIEGGEAFF
few,TRBJ1-5,TRBV2,.,TGTGCCAGCAGTGAAGCCGCCGGATATAGCAATCAGCCCCAGCATTTT,CASSEAAGYSNQPQHF
.,TRBJ1-6,TRBV4-1,.,TGCGCCAGCAGCCAGGATGACAGGTCACCCCTCCACTTT,CASSQDDRSPLHF
.,TRBJ2-3,TRBV6-5,TRBD2,TGTGCCAGCAGGGCACTAGCGGGTCGGACAGATACGCAGTATTTT,CASRALAGRTDTQYF
.,TRBJ2-3,TRBV7-8,.,TGTGCCAGCAGCCCCGTAGGCCCGGCCAGGGTTGTCGGTACGCAGTATTTT,CASSPVGPARVVGTQYF
.,TRBJ1-1,TRBV14,.,TGTGCCAGCAGCCAAATGTCAGGGCTTGAAGCTTTCTTT,CASSQMSGLEAFF
.,TRBJ2-5,TRBV7-6,.,TGTGCCAGCGGTTTGGATGCCGAGACCCAGTACTTC,CASGLDAETQYF
.,TRBJ2-5,TRBV9,.,TGTGCCAGCAGCGTTGGTGGCCAAGAGACCCAGTACTTC,CASSVGGQETQYF
once,TRBJ2-3,TRBV30,.,TGTGCCTGGATTAGGGGGGGGTTGGATACGCAGTATTTT,CAWIRGGLDTQYF
.,TRBJ2-5,TRBV6-6,TRBD1,TGTGCCAGCAGTATGGACAGGGCGGGTGGAGAGACCCAGTACTTC,CASSMDRAGGETQYF
.,TRBJ2-2,TRBV29-1,.,TGCAGCGTTGTGAGACAGTACACCGGGGAGCTGTTTTTT,CSVVRQYTGELFF
.,TRBJ2-3,TRBV10-3,TRBD1,TGTGCCATCGGGACAGGGGATGGAGATACGCAGTATTTT,CAIGTGDGDTQYF
.,TRBJ1-2,TRBV29-1,TRBD1,TGCAGCGTTGAAGGCCCGACAGGGTCAGGCTATGGCTACACCTTC,CSVEGPTGSGYGYTF
.,TRBJ1-1,TRBV9,.,TGTGCCAGCAGCGTAGGGACGGAGTCCACTGAAGCTTTCTTT,CASSVGTESTEAFF
.,TRBJ1-1,TRBV12-2,.,TGTGCAAGTCGCTTACCCCTCCGGGGGTCGGCTGAAGCTTTCTTT,CASRLPLRGSAEAFF
.,TRBJ1-1,TRBV21-1,.,TGTGCCAGCAGCAAAAAACATCGCATGAACACTGAAGCTTTCTTT,CASSKKHRMNTEAFF
.,TRBJ2-7,TRBV18,.,TGTGCCAGCTCACTCTCCTTCGACAGGCTAAACACCTACGAGCAGTACTTC,CASSLSFDRLNTYEQYF
.,TRBJ1-1,TRBV7-2,TRBD1,TGTGCCAGCAGCTTAGAGTCAGGGGGGGCTTTCTTT,CASSLESGGAFF
.,TRBJ1-5,TRBV7-9,.,TGTGCCAGCAGCTCCGGTTCGGGGGGGAGGAATCAGCCCCAGCATTTT,CASSSGSGGRNQPQHF
.,TRBJ1-1,TRBV19,.,TGTGCCAGTAGTATAGAGGGGATCACTGAAGCTTTCTTT,CASSIEGITEAFF
.,TRBJ1-1,TRBV28,TRBD1,TGTGCCAGCAGTCCTCAGGGGGTGACTGAAGCTTTCTTT,CASSPQGVTEAFF
.,TRBJ2-1,TRBV2,.,TGTGCCAGCAGTCGGGACAACTACAATGAGCAGTTCTTC,CASSRDNYNEQFF
.,TRBJ1-3,TRBV28,.,TGTGCCAGCAGTTTCCCGGGAGGGGTTGAGCCTGGAAACACCATATATTTT,CASSFPGGVEPGNTIYF
.,TRBJ1-1,TRBV10-3,.,TGTGCCATCAGTGGAGGTAAAGACAGCACTGAAGCTTTCTTT,CAISGGKDSTEAFF
few,TRBJ1-5,TRBV11-2,.,TGTGCCAGCAGCTCGGAAGATCAGCCCCAGCATTTT,CASSSEDQPQHF
.,TRBJ2-7,TRBV5-1,.,TGCGCCAGCAGGCCCGACTGGTCCTACGAGCAGTACTTC,CASRPDWSYEQYF
.,TRBJ2-2,TRBV15,.,TGTGCCACCAGCAGAGATTACCAGGGCTTGACCGGGGAGCTGTTTTTT,CATSRDYQGLTGELFF
.,TRBJ1-6,TRBV19,.,TGTGCCAGTACGGACGGGAGCTCCTATAATTCACCCCTCCACTTT,CASTDGSSYNSPLHF
.,TRBJ2-3,TRBV7-9,.,TGTGCCAGCAGATACCTTCGGCTGAGCGACCGTGATACGCAGTATTTT,CASRYLRLSDRDTQYF
.,TRBJ1-3,TRBV28,.,TGTGCCAGCAGTTTAATAGGATCTGGAAACACCATATATTTT,CASSLIGSGNTIYF
.,TRBJ2-4,TRBV20-1,.,TGCAGTGAACAGGGATTAGACATTCAGTACTTC,CSEQGLDIQYF
.,TRBJ1-3,TRBV2,.,TGTGCCAGCAGTTATTTTCCAGGGCCATCTGGAAACACCATATATTTT,CASSYFPGPSGNTIYF